This T cell receptor (beta chain) was recovered during a study of T cell responses to AZD1222 COVID-19 vaccine. Study-wide findings and caveats: After two AZD1222 doses, spike-specific TCR breadth and depth rose versus day 0.

The method was immunoSEQ multiplex PCR; TCRdb's version includes in-frame clones alone and lacks a portion of them. The sample contains about 60,000 clones, about 83% of which appear only once. This clone was detected a few times. As yet, its antigen is unknown. V was clipped by 5 bases and J by 4 bases; unmatched bases: 10. The CDR3 contains 15 residues. Germline-derived CDR1 and CDR2 are SEHNR and FQNEAQ (reference sequence). The material was peripheral blood, obtained 28 days after the second AZD1222 dose. The genes are TRBV7-9 and TRBJ1-2; 7 nucleotides align to TRBD1. The TCR originated in an adult who received the AZD1222 COVID-19 vaccine. CDR3 protein: CASSIYGQDGYGYTF. CDR3 in DNA: TGTGCCAGCAGCATCTACGGACAGGACGGCTATGGCTACACCTTC.